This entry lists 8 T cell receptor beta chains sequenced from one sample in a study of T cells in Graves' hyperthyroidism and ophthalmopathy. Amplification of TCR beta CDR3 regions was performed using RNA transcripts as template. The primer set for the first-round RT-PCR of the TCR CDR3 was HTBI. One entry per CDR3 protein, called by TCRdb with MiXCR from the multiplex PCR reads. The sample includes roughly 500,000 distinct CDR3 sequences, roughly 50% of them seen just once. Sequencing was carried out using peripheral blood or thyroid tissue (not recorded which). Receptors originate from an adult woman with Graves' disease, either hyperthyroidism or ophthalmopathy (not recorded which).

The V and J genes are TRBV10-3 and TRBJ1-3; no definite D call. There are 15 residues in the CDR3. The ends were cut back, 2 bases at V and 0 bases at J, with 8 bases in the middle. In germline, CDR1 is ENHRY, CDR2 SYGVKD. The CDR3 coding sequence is TGTGCCATCAGTGAGGGGCCATCCTCTGGAAACACCATATATTTT. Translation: CAISEGPSSGNTIYF.

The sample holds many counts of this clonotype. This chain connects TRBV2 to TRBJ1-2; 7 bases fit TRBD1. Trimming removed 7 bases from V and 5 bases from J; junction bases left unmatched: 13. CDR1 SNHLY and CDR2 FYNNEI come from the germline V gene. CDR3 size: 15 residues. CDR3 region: CASTPQPTGPYGYTF. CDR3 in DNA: TGTGCCAGCACTCCCCAACCGACAGGGCCATATGGCTACACCTTC.

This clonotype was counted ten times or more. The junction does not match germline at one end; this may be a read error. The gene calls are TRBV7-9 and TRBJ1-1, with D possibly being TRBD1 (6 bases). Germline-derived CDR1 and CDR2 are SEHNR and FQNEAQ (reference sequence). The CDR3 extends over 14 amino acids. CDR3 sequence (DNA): TGCGCCAGCAGCCTAGGGACAATGAACACTGAAGCTTTCTTT. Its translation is CASSLGTMNTEAFF.

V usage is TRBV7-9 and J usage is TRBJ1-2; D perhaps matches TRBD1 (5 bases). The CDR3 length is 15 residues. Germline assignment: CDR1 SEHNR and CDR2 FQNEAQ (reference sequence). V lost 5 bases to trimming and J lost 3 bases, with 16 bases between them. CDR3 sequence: CASSTSWGGDYGYTF. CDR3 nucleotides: TGTGCCAGCAGCACCAGTTGGGGGGGGGACTATGGCTACACCTTC.

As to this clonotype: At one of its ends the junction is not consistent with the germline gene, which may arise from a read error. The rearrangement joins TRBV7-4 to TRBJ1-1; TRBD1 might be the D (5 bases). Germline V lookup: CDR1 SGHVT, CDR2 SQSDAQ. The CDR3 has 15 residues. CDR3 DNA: TGCGCCAGCAGCCAAACGAGGGACTTTAACACTGAAGCTTTCTTT. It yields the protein CASSQTRDFNTEAFF.

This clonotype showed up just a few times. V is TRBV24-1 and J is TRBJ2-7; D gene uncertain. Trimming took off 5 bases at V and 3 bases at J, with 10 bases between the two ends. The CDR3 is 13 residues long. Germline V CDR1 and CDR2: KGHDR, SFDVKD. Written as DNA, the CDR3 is TGTGCCACCAGTGCTGGTGGGTACTACGAGCAGTACTTC. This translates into CATSAGGYYEQYF.

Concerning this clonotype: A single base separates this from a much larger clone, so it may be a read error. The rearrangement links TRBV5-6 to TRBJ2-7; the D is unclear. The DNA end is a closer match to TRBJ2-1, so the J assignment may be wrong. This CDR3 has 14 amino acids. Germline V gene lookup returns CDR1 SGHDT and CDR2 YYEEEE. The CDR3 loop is CASSQEITSHEQFF. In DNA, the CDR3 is TGTGCCAGCAGCCAAGAGATTACCAGTCACGAGCAGTTCTTC.

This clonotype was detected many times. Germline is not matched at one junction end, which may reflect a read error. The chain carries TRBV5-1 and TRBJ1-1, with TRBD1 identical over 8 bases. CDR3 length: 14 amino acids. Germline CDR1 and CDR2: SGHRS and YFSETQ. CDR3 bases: TGTGCCAGCAGCTTCGGACAGGGGAACACTGAAGCTTTCTTT. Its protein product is CASSFGQGNTEAFF.